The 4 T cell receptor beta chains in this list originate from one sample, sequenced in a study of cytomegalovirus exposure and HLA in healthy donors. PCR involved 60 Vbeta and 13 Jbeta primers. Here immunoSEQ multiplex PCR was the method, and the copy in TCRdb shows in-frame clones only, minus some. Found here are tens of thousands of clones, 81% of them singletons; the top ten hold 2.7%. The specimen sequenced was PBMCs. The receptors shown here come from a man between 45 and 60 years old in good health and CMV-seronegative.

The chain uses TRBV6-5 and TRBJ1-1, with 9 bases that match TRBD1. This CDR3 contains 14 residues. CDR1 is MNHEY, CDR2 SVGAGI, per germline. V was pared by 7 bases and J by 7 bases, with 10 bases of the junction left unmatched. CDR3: CASIWTGALGEAFF. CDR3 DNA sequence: TGTGCCAGCATATGGACAGGGGCCCTTGGTGAAGCTTTCTTT.

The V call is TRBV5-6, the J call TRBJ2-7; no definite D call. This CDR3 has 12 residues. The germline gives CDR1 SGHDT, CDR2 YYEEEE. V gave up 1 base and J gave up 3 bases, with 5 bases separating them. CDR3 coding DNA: TGTGCCAGCAGCTTGCGTAGCTACGAGCAGTACTTC. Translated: CASSLRSYEQYF.

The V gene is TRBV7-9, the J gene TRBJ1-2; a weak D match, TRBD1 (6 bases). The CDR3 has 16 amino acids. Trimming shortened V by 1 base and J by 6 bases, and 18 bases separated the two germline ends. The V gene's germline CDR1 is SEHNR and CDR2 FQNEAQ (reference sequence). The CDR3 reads CASSLERTAVGDGYTF. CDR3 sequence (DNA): TGTGCCAGCAGCTTAGAACGGACAGCGGTGGGCGATGGCTACACCTTC. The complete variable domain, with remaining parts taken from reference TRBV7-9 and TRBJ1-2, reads DTGVSQNPRHKITKRGQNVTFRCDPISEHNRLYWYRQTLGQGPEFLTYFQNEAQLEKSRLLSDRFSAERPKGSFSTLEIQRTEQGDSAMYLCASSLERTAVGDGYTFGSGTRLTVV.

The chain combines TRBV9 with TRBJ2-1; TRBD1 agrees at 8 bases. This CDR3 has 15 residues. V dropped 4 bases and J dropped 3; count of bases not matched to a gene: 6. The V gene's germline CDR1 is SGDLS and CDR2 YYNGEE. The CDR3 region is CASSRDRGDYNEQFF. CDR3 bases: TGTGCCAGCAGCCGCGACAGGGGTGACTACAATGAGCAGTTCTTC. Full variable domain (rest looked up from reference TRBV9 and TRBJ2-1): DSGVTQTPKHLITATGQRVTLRCSPRSGDLSVYWYQQSLDQGLQFLIQYYNGEERAKGNILERFSAQQFPDLHSELNLSSLELGDSALYFCASSRDRGDYNEQFFGPGTRLTVL.